This TCR beta chain was obtained from a study of OX40 agonist ivuxolimab in advanced cancers. Profiling relied on immunoSEQ multiplex PCR, and the TCRdb table lists in-frame clones only, not all of them. The sample lists under 55,000 clones; 80% to 90% were seen once. Trimming stripped 8 bases from V and 10 bases from J, with 9 bases between. The CDR3 spans 11 residues. CDR1 and CDR2 from the germline V gene are MNHNY and SVGAGI (reference sequence). Study-wide results and limits: The study observed clonal expansion of CD4+ and CD8+ blood T cells by week 6 at 0.1 to 3.0 mg/kg. Among the lowest peripheral clonal expansion occurred in 0.1-3.0 mg/kg partial responders.

Comment on this clone: What it recognizes is unknown.

The source was CD4+ or CD8+ T cells sorted from blood, collected in a trial of the OX40 agonist ivuxolimab. V gene TRBV6-6 combines with J gene TRBJ1-6; D may be TRBD1 (5 bases). The TCR was taken from an adult with an advanced solid tumor such as melanoma, head and neck, liver or kidney cancer. The CDR3 reads CASEGLSPLHF. The CDR3 nucleotides read TGTGCCAGCGAGGGGCTCTCACCCCTCCACTTT.